The rows below give T cell receptor beta chains drawn from one sample of a study. This table comes from immunoSEQ multiplex PCR, and its TCRdb copy is limited to in-frame clones, with some not included. The sample contains around 50,000 clones, 80% to 95% of which appear only once. Sequenced sample: PBMCs. The receptors here all came from a man aged 35-49 years with rheumatoid arthritis. The CDR3 runs from the conserved cysteine through the conserved F or W. A D gene is named only where the DNA matches it firmly. Not all rows give a size; the values are once, few, many and, for expanded clones, a class.

v_call	j_call	d_call	clone_size	cdr3_aa	cdr3_nt
TRBV30	TRBJ2-3	TRBD2	-	CAWSRLAGAITDTQYF	TGTGCCTGGAGTCGGCTAGCGGGGGCCATCACAGATACGCAGTATTTT
TRBV19	TRBJ2-1	TRBD2	-	CASSLRGGGGYNEQFF	TGTGCCAGTAGTCTTCGTGGGGGGGGTGGCTACAATGAGCAGTTCTTC
TRBV3-1/TRBV3-2	TRBJ2-1	-	-	CASSQGQGNYNEQFF	TGTGCCAGCAGCCAAGGGCAGGGGAACTACAATGAGCAGTTCTTC
TRBV5-4	TRBJ2-7	-	-	CASSGGLTNEQYF	TGTGCCAGCAGCGGTGGACTTACCAACGAGCAGTACTTC
TRBV5-4	TRBJ1-1	-	-	CASSDPEGWANTEAFF	TGTGCCAGCAGCGACCCGGAGGGGTGGGCGAACACTGAAGCTTTCTTT
TRBV7-9	TRBJ2-1	TRBD2	-	CASSLGRLAGDPVNEQFF	TGTGCCAGCAGCTTAGGAAGGCTAGCGGGAGATCCGGTCAATGAGCAGTTCTTC
TRBV5-1	TRBJ2-1	TRBD2	once	CASSWGAAGGQGEQFF	TGCGCCAGCAGCTGGGGTGCTGCGGGGGGGCAGGGTGAGCAGTTCTTC
TRBV5-4	TRBJ2-5	TRBD2	-	CASSSGLAGGQTQYF	TGTGCCAGCAGCTCCGGACTAGCGGGGGGACAAACCCAGTACTTC
TRBV6-5	TRBJ1-5	TRBD1	-	CASSYQAGGVQPQHF	TGTGCCAGCAGTTACCAAGCAGGGGGCGTTCAGCCCCAGCATTTT
TRBV11-3	TRBJ2-2	-	-	CASSQDRVTGELFF	TGTGCCAGCAGCCAGGACCGGGTCACCGGGGAGCTGTTTTTT
TRBV27	TRBJ1-2	-	-	CASSRPPNYGYTF	TGTGCCAGCTCGAGACCGCCCAACTATGGCTACACCTTC
TRBV28	TRBJ1-5	TRBD1	few	CASTLQSGTGLYQPQHF	TGTGCCAGCACCCTACAGTCCGGGACAGGACTCTATCAGCCCCAGCATTTT
TRBV7-2	TRBJ2-1	-	-	CASSLEAGNEQFF	TGTGCCAGCAGCTTAGAAGCAGGCAATGAGCAGTTCTTC
TRBV11-2	TRBJ2-6	TRBD2	-	CASSLVGGAGANVLTF	TGTGCCAGCAGCTTAGTTGGGGGGGCTGGGGCCAACGTCCTGACTTTC
TRBV14	TRBJ1-2	-	-	CASSHRRDLGYGYTF	TGTGCCAGCAGCCACCGCCGGGACTTAGGATATGGCTACACCTTC
TRBV29-1	TRBJ1-5	TRBD1	-	CRERGQRSNQPQHF	TGCAGGGAGAGGGGACAGAGAAGCAATCAGCCCCAGCATTTT
TRBV18	TRBJ2-2	-	-	CASSPGRRNTGELFF	TGTGCCAGCTCACCAGGCAGACGGAACACCGGGGAGCTGTTTTTT
TRBV19	TRBJ2-3	TRBD1	once	CATGQGDTDTQYF	TGTGCCACAGGACAGGGAGACACAGATACGCAGTATTTT
TRBV29-1	TRBJ2-5	-	once	CSVEKGAGGQETQYF	TGCAGCGTTGAAAAGGGTGCCGGGGGCCAAGAGACCCAGTACTTC
TRBV5-8	TRBJ2-3	-	-	CASSLSIWSSTDTQYF	TGTGCCAGCAGCTTGTCGATTTGGAGTAGCACAGATACGCAGTATTTT
TRBV7-2	TRBJ2-3	TRBD2	-	CASSLEGLAGVIDTQYF	TGTGCCAGCAGCTTAGAGGGACTAGCGGGGGTTATAGATACGCAGTATTTT
TRBV5-6	TRBJ1-6	-	-	CASSFLQGRYNSPLHF	TGTGCCAGCAGCTTCCTTCAGGGACGGTATAATTCACCCCTCCACTTT
TRBV7-2	TRBJ2-2	-	-	CASSLGSGQGTGELFF	TGTGCCAGCAGCTTAGGCAGCGGTCAGGGCACCGGGGAGCTGTTTTTT
TRBV21-1	TRBJ2-4	-	-	CASSKAPWGGPPSFMEYF	TGTGCCAGCAGCAAAGCGCCCTGGGGGGGGCCCCCGAGTTTTATGGAGTACTTC
TRBV10-3	TRBJ1-3	-	once	CAISPQEQGSGNTIYF	TGTGCCATCAGCCCCCAAGAACAGGGCTCTGGAAACACCATATATTTT
TRBV5-1	TRBJ1-5	-	-	CASSFLGPPGSNQPQHF	TGCGCCAGCAGCTTCCTTGGGCCACCCGGGAGCAATCAGCCCCAGCATTTT
TRBV25-1	TRBJ1-1	TRBD1	-	CASSGQGVNTEAFF	TGTGCCAGCAGTGGACAGGGAGTGAACACTGAAGCTTTCTTT
TRBV15	TRBJ1-5	-	-	CATSRDLGIGGSNQPQHF	TGTGCCACCAGCAGAGATCTGGGCATCGGGGGTAGCAATCAGCCCCAGCATTTT
TRBV28	TRBJ1-2	-	-	CASSSPTGTDYGYTF	TGTGCCAGCAGTTCACCAACCGGGACTGACTATGGCTACACCTTC
TRBV19	TRBJ2-7	TRBD1	-	CASSLAGTGTYEQYF	TGTGCCAGTAGTTTGGCCGGGACAGGGACCTACGAGCAGTACTTC
TRBV5-1	TRBJ2-7	-	-	CASSLPGTSGEQYF	TGCGCCAGCAGCTTACCCGGGACTTCGGGCGAGCAGTACTTC
TRBV12-3/TRBV12-4	TRBJ2-5	-	-	CASSRLVPETQYF	TGTGCCAGCAGTCGACTTGTTCCAGAGACCCAGTACTTC
TRBV6-2/TRBV6-3	TRBJ1-6	TRBD1	-	CASSSLGQINSPLHF	TGTGCCAGCAGTTCCCTGGGACAGATTAATTCACCCCTCCACTTT
TRBV27	TRBJ1-5	-	-	CASSLSPGLNQPQHF	TGTGCCAGCAGTTTAAGCCCAGGTCTCAATCAGCCCCAGCATTTT
TRBV5-1	TRBJ2-1	TRBD2	-	CASSLTSGSYNEQFF	TGCGCCAGCAGCCTAACTAGCGGGTCCTACAATGAGCAGTTCTTC
TRBV3-1/TRBV3-2	TRBJ1-2	-	once	CASSQDRGGDYGYTF	TGTGCCAGCAGCCAAGATAGAGGGGGAGACTATGGCTACACCTTC
TRBV5-4	TRBJ2-1	TRBD2	-	CASSGLAGASYNEQFF	TGTGCCAGCAGCGGACTAGCGGGGGCCTCCTACAATGAGCAGTTCTTC